Included here is one T cell receptor beta chain sequence, with context. Its target is not known. RNA transcripts gave rise to amplified TCR beta CDR3 regions. The HTBI primer set was used in a first-round RT-PCR of the TCR CDR3. MiXCR, applied by TCRdb to the multiplex PCR reads, yields one record per CDR3 protein. This repertoire shows about 560,000 distinct CDR3 sequences, around 16% found once; its top ten account for 6.5% to 8%. The data stem from a study of T cells in Graves' hyperthyroidism and ophthalmopathy. Broader study findings: Researchers report that a 13 V-J model separated ophthalmopathy from stable hyperthyroidism.

Absent ophthalmopathy progression within 18 months defined stable Graves' hyperthyroidism. Hyperthyroidism was newly diagnosed in patients aged 18 to 65 (duration under 2 months). The germline gives CDR1 KGHSH, CDR2 LQKENI. CDR3 length: 14 residues. Trimming left V 2 bases short and J 7 bases short, with 14 bases between. The sequence derives from a woman aged 25 to 39 with Graves' hyperthyroidism. Material: blood. The chain carries TRBV18 and TRBJ1-2; unclear D gene. The DNA for the CDR3 is TGTGCCAGCTCACCAGGTTCCACCACGCGTGGCTACACCTTC. It specifies CASSPGSTTRGYTF.